These 21 T cell receptor beta chains were sequenced from one sample in a study of cytomegalovirus exposure and HLA in healthy donors. Measured with immunoSEQ multiplex PCR; TCRdb has only the in-frame clones, and not every one. Of approximately 90,000 clones in the sample, approximately 96% are singletons; the top ten hold more than 0.65%. The sequencing sample was made of PBMCs. All receptors derive from a man aged 18 to 30 in good health and CMV-seronegative.

J is TRBJ2-2 and V is TRBV4-1, with D perhaps TRBD1 (5 bases). V lost 1 base, J lost 0 bases, and 9 bases lay in between. The CDR3 sequence is 16 residues long. Germline values: CDR1 MGHRA, CDR2 YSYEKL. CDR3 DNA sequence: TGCGCCAGCAGCCAAGCATGGGGCACGAACACCGGGGAGCTGTTTTTT. Translating it yields CASSQAWGTNTGELFF.

The chain carries TRBV29-1 and TRBJ2-7; TRBD2 might be the D (7 bases). The V end lost 6 bases, the J end lost 6 bases, and 21 bases lay between the germline ends. The CDR3 is made up of 14 amino acids. Germline V CDR1 and CDR2: SQVTM, ANQGSEA. The CDR3 nucleotides are TGCAGCGTGCTCCGGGGGGCCGGCTCCCGCGAGCAGTACTTC. This encodes CSVLRGAGSREQYF.

V gene TRBV11-2 combines with J gene TRBJ2-1, with 9 bases aligning to TRBD1. The J segment lost 1 base and the V segment lost 5 bases, leaving 3 bases of the junction unmatched. Germline-derived CDR1 and CDR2 are SGHAT and FQNNGV. The CDR3 sequence is 15 residues long. The CDR3 protein is CASSVTGGSYNEQFF. The DNA of the CDR3 is TGTGCCAGCAGCGTGACAGGGGGTTCCTACAATGAGCAGTTCTTC.

The gene calls are TRBV6-1 and TRBJ2-1, with TRBD2 matching over 11 bases. V was pared by 5 bases and J by 6 bases, with 6 bases of the junction left unmatched. CDR1 and CDR2 (germline): MNHNS, SASEGT. The CDR3 loop spans 15 amino acids. CDR3 amino acids: CASSNSGRGINEQFF. In nucleotides, the CDR3 is TGTGCCAGCAGTAATAGCGGGAGGGGGATCAATGAGCAGTTCTTC.

This clone came up once. The CDR3 protein is CASSLGAGDEQYV. In DNA form, the CDR3 reads TGTGCCAGCAGCTTAGGAGCGGGAGATGAGCAGTACGTC. The chain carries TRBV7-6 and TRBJ2-7; 8 positions agree with TRBD2. The CDR3 consists of 13 residues. Germline V lookup: CDR1 SGHVS, CDR2 FNYEAQ. Germline trimming cut 1 base from V and 7 bases from J; bases unmatched to any gene: 3.

The chain has TRBV27 and TRBJ2-6, with D maybe TRBD1 (5 bases). V was cut by 2 bases and J by 0 bases, with 8 bases left in between. CDR3 size: 16 residues. CDR1 is MNHEY, CDR2 SMNVEV, per germline (reference sequence). CDR3 bases: TGTGCCAGCAGTTTAGTAGGGGACTCTGGGGCCAACGTCCTGACTTTC. This sequence encodes CASSLVGDSGANVLTF.

The rearrangement uses TRBV27 and TRBJ1-5; D is unclear. V lost 4 bases, J lost 3 bases, and 10 bases lay in between. The CDR3 has 14 amino acids. Germline CDR1 is MNHEY and CDR2 is SMNVEV (reference sequence). The CDR3 protein is CASSSFGNNQPQHF. DNA of the CDR3: TGTGCCAGCAGTTCGTTCGGGAACAATCAGCCCCAGCATTTT.

This rearrangement joins TRBV18 to TRBJ2-2; TRBD1 aligns across 8 bases. After removal of 2 bases from V and 0 bases from J, the junction contained 11 bases not matched to a gene. CDR1 KGHSH and CDR2 LQKENI come from the germline V gene. The length of the CDR3 is 19 residues. The CDR3 loop reads CASSPSSTGVPPNTGELFF. DNA for the CDR3: TGTGCCAGCTCACCATCCTCGACAGGGGTCCCTCCGAACACCGGGGAGCTGTTTTTT.

The chain combines TRBV4-2 with TRBJ1-5; 8 bases match TRBD1. After removal of 1 base from V and 1 base from J, the junction contained 0 bases not matched to a gene. From germline, CDR1 is LGHNA and CDR2 YNFKEQ. The CDR3 loop spans 15 amino acids. The CDR3 bases are TGTGCCAGCAGCCAAGGGACAGGGAGCAATCAGCCCCAGCATTTT. Translation gives CASSQGTGSNQPQHF.

The chain uses TRBV19 and TRBJ2-1; D remains ambiguous. The V and J ends lost 6 bases and 4 bases respectively, with 10 bases between them. The CDR3 runs to 13 residues. CDR1 and CDR2 from the germline V gene are LNHDA and SQIVND (reference sequence). For the CDR3, the DNA is TGTGCCAGTAGCCCGACGGAGTACAATGAGCAGTTCTTC. Its protein product is CASSPTEYNEQFF. The full variable domain, completed using reference TRBV19 and TRBJ2-1, is DGGITQSPKYLFRKEGQNVTLSCEQNLNHDAMYWYRQDPGQGLRLIYYSQIVNDFQKGDIAEGYSVSREKKESFPLTVTSAQKNPTAFYLCASSPTEYNEQFFGPGTRLTVL.

The gene calls are TRBV6-5 and TRBJ1-2; maybe TRBD1 (5 bases). The length of the CDR3 is 13 residues. The germline V gene has CDR1 MNHEY and CDR2 SVGAGI. V lost 8 bases, J lost 7 bases, and 17 bases lay in between. CDR3 protein: CASSQEGEVGYTF. CDR3 coding DNA: TGTGCCAGCTCGCAAGAAGGGGAGGTTGGCTACACCTTC.

CDR3 sequence: CASSSVGKRERSYEQYF. CDR3 DNA: TGTGCCAGCAGCTCGGTAGGGAAGCGGGAGCGATCCTACGAGCAGTACTTC. V usage is TRBV7-2 and J usage is TRBJ2-7; 8 bases align to TRBD2. V lost 4 bases and J lost 1; bases outside the gene matches: 12. The CDR3 length is 17 residues. The V gene's germline CDR1 is SGHTA and CDR2 FQGNSA. Filled out from reference TRBV7-2 and TRBJ2-7, the complete variable domain reads GAGVSQSPSNKVTEKGKDVELRCDPISGHTALYWYRQSLGQGLEFLIYFQGNSAPDKSGLPSDRFSAERTGGSVSTLTIQRTQQEDSAVYLCASSSVGKRERSYEQYFGPGTRLTVT.

The chain carries TRBV4-2 and TRBJ2-3; D is unclear. Germline V gene sequence: CDR1 LGHNA, CDR2 YNFKEQ. This CDR3 is built from 16 residues. The V and J ends lost 1 base and 2 bases respectively, with 13 bases between them. CDR3 sequence: CASSQAFSTSTDTQYF. CDR3 DNA sequence: TGTGCCAGCAGCCAAGCTTTTTCGACATCCACAGATACGCAGTATTTT.

V is TRBV5-1 and J is TRBJ2-5; 7 bases match TRBD1. The CDR3 has 15 amino acids. Looked up from germline, CDR1 is SGHRS and CDR2 is YFSETQ. Trimming at V came to 3 bases and at J to 2 bases, leaving 7 bases not matched to a gene. The DNA of the CDR3 is TGCGCCAGCAGCTCCCCGGGACAGTTACAAGAGACCCAGTACTTC. This sequence encodes CASSSPGQLQETQYF.

The rearrangement uses TRBV13 and TRBJ2-7; 10 bases line up with TRBD1. Losses at the gene ends were 4 bases for V and 2 bases for J; bases not matched to a gene: 5. The CDR3 length is 15 residues. Germline V gene data show CDR1 as PRHDT and CDR2 as FYEKMQ (reference sequence). CDR3 in amino acids: CASSSEGQGTYEQYF. The CDR3 DNA reads TGTGCCAGCAGCTCGGAGGGACAGGGGACCTACGAGCAGTACTTC.

The rearrangement links TRBV2 to TRBJ2-7, with D perhaps matching TRBD1 (6 bases). Germline values: CDR1 SNHLY, CDR2 FYNNEI. The V end was cut by 7 bases, the J end by 1 base, with 11 bases between. The CDR3 covers 13 residues. The CDR3 here is CASTRDISYEQYV. Written as DNA, the CDR3 is TGTGCCAGCACTCGGGACATTTCCTACGAGCAGTACGTC.

The chain carries TRBV10-3 and TRBJ1-3, with TRBD1 matching 8 bases. Germline V gene sequence: CDR1 ENHRY, CDR2 SYGVKD. The CDR3 length is 14 residues. CDR3: CASTTGQGLNTIYF. The CDR3 DNA reads TGTGCTAGCACCACCGGACAGGGACTGAACACCATATATTTT.

This clone has just one count. This rearrangement joins TRBV29-1 to TRBJ2-3; D might be TRBD2 (6 bases). CDR3 length: 12 amino acids. The germline V and J ends were trimmed by 3 bases and 5 bases, with 9 bases remaining between them. Germline-derived CDR1 and CDR2 are SQVTM and ANQGSEA. The CDR3 DNA sequence: TGCAGCGTTGATGGAGGGCAAGATACGCAGTATTTT. This encodes CSVDGGQDTQYF.

The chain is built from TRBV27 and TRBJ2-5, with D maybe TRBD2 (5 bases). The V and J ends lost 3 bases and 11 bases respectively, with 22 bases between them. This CDR3 is 15 amino acids long. Germline V gives CDR1 MNHEY, CDR2 SMNVEV (reference sequence). For the CDR3, the DNA is TGTGCCAGCAGTTTTGGAGCGGTTCCACTTGACGGGCAGTACTTC. It encodes CASSFGAVPLDGQYF.

This chain connects TRBV5-6 to TRBJ2-2; tentative D call: TRBD2 (5 bases). Trimming shortened V by 2 bases and J by 0 bases, and 11 bases separated the two germline ends. This CDR3 region has 16 residues. Germline V lookup: CDR1 SGHDT, CDR2 YYEEEE. The CDR3: CASSFHTGTNTGELFF. In DNA, the CDR3 is TGTGCCAGCAGCTTCCACACCGGGACGAACACCGGGGAGCTGTTTTTT.

This clone occurred once. The chain couples TRBV28 to TRBJ1-4; 8 positions match TRBD1. Germline trimming cut 4 bases from V and 8 bases from J; bases unmatched to any gene: 18. This CDR3 is 18 amino acids long. Germline CDR1 is MDHEN and CDR2 is SYDVKM. The CDR3 DNA reads as TGTGCCAGCAGTTCCCCCAGGGGGCGCAGTCCTACGGCGGAAAAACTGTTTTTT. It encodes CASSSPRGRSPTAEKLFF.